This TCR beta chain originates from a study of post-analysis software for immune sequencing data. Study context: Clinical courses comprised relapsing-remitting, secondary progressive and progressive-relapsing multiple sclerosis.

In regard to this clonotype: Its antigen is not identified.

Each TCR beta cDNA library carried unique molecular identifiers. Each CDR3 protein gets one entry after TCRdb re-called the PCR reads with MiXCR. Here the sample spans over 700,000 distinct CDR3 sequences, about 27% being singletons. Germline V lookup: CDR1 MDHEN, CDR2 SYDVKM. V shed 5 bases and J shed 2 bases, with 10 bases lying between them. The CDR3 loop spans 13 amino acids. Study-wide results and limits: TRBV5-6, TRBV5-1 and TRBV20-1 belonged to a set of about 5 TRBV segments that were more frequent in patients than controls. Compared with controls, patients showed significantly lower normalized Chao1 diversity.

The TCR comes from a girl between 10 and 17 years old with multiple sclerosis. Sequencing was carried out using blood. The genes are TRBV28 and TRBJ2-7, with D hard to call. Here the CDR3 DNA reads TGTGCCAGCAGTCGCCCCGGGCCCTACGAGCAGTACTTC. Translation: CASSRPGPYEQYF.